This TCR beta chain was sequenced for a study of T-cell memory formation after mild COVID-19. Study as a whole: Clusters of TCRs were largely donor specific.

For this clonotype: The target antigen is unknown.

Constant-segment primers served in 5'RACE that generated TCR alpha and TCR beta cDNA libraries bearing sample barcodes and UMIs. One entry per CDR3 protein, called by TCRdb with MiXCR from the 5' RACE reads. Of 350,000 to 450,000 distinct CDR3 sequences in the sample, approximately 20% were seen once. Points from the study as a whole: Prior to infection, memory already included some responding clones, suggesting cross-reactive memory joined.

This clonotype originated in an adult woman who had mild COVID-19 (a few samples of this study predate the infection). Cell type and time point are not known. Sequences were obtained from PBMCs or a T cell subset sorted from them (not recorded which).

This CDR3 is CASSQDNGGPSYEQYF. CDR3 DNA sequence: TGCGCCAGCAGCCAAGATAATGGGGGGCCCTCCTACGAGCAGTACTTC. The chain has TRBV4-3 and TRBJ2-7; tentatively, D is TRBD1 or TRBD2 (6 bases each). Per germline, CDR1 LGHNA and CDR2 YSLEER. The CDR3 has 16 residues. Trimming removed 0 bases at V and 0 bases at J, with 12 bases between.